The present entry profiles one T cell receptor beta chain with its context. Its antigen remains unidentified. The record has no base qualities; no much larger clone is one base away. The sample belongs to a study of Ad26.COV2.S vaccination and SARS-CoV-2 variants (dated by TCRdb to the early 2020s). About the study as a whole: Donors in the vaccine arm were drawn from COV1001, a multicentre, randomized, double-blind, placebo-controlled phase I-IIa trial testing Ad26.COV2.S in healthy adults. Dosing of Ad26.COV2.S was intramuscular, at either 5x10^10 or 1x10^11 viral particles, delivered as one shot or as two shots spaced 56 days apart. TCRbeta repertoire sequencing served as the tool for gauging how specific and how broad the SARS-CoV-2-reactive T cell receptors were following Ad26.COV2.S vaccination. The TCR-sequenced set comprised about 32 samples: some 19 Ad26.COV2.S vaccine recipients, 5 placebo recipients and 8 SARS-CoV-2 convalescent individuals. Trial participants were randomized into five groups of five, in which low-dose or high-dose Ad26.COV2.S was given once or twice, or placebo was given on both occasions. Blinding of investigators to trial group allocation was maintained during experiments and outcome assessment. The paper as a whole reports these results and caveats: The study was not powered to compare responses between vaccine doses or regimens. After vaccination, spike-specific CD8+ and CD4+ T cell responses were reported to show substantial breadth. Compared with placebo recipients, Ad26.COV2.S recipients showed higher spike-specific TCR breadth (P = 0.0014). According to the authors, total T cell responses may have been underestimated by the TCR breadth and depth analyses. Non-spike TCR breadth was comparable between vaccine and placebo recipients, consistent with the vaccine containing only spike.

The sample's treatment or condition label, decoded: roughly 19 received Ad26.COV2.S at low or high dose, single or two shots; several received placebo; per-sample allocation not given. For vaccine and placebo recipients, the sequenced repertoires came from samples collected on day 63 after the first injection. Cohort 1b enrolled roughly 25 adults aged 18-55 years at a single site in Boston, USA, between 29 July and 7 August 2020. As a vaccine, Ad26.COV2.S was a replication-incompetent adenovirus type 26 vector that expressed a prefusion-stabilized SARS-CoV-2 spike protein derived from the original Wuhan strain. The immunoSEQ Assay was the method used to sequence TCRbeta CDR3 regions. After extraction, genomic DNA underwent amplification by bias-controlled multiplex PCR, followed by high-throughput sequencing. In the source study's methods: To quantify the absolute abundance of every unique TCRbeta CDR3 region, sequences were collapsed and filtered. T cell fraction was estimated by normalizing TCRbeta template counts to usable DNA, with usable DNA measured through amplification of reference genes found in all nucleated cells. Repertoire TCRs were annotated as SARS-CoV-2-specific by exact matching of V gene, CDR3 amino acid sequence and J gene to a known reactive TCR set. MIRA supplied the reference SARS-CoV-2 TCR set, which was filtered for enrichment in COVID-19-positive ImmuneCODE repertoires so that public or cross-reactive TCRs were removed. Drawing on the MIRA antigens, annotated TCRs were analysed further at the level of specific ORF or position within ORF. Breadth was defined as the number of annotated unique rearrangements divided by the total number of unique productive rearrangements, and depth was defined as the summed frequency of the annotated unique rearrangements. Group comparisons of TCR breadth used two-sided Wilcoxon rank-sum tests. Sourced from immuneACCESS, this table was stored by TCRdb with only in-frame sequences that have V and J called. A share of the clones is absent; for the studies checked, an unresolved V gene accounts for under half, and the remainder has no known explanation. Clone size and V and J calls were adopted from that table, with D and trimming inferred from the DNA. The table for this sample lists about half a million clones; roughly nine tenths of them were counted only once. The top ten clones comprise 1.5% to 2% of the sample.

CDR1 and CDR2 (SGHRS, YFSETQ) derive from the germline V gene. Inclusive of the bounding cysteine and phenylalanine, the CDR3 is 11 residues long. Kept here is only the CDR3 DNA, which spans 33 bases and is read in frame from base 1. V and J are truncated by 2 bases and 6 bases respectively, leaving an intervening sequence of 2 bases. The clonotype originates from a person between 18 and 60 years old who received the Ad26.COV2.S COVID-19 vaccine or a placebo. The sample here was peripheral blood, taken in a trial of Ad26.COV2.S vaccine versus placebo. The V and J genes are TRBV5-1 and TRBJ2-2; confidence is insufficient to name the D gene. In nucleotide form, the sequence is TGCGCCAGCAGCTTTCCCGGGGAGCTGTTTTTT. Translated, it gives CASSFPGELFF.